This record looks at one TCR beta chain sequence and its context. The antigen remains unidentified. This sample stems from a study of T cell responses to AZD1222 COVID-19 vaccine. Findings of the study overall: Mostly white British, mostly female donors; authors suggested clonal diversity may be underestimated. Only six or seven AZD1222 recipients were seropositive at baseline. Once two AZD1222 doses were given, Spike-specific TCR breadth and depth went up.

The data were produced by immunoSEQ multiplex PCR, yet TCRdb's version contains in-frame clones alone and is incomplete. Here the sample spans approximately 190,000 clones, roughly 92% being singletons. The sequences come from peripheral blood, collected on day 0 of AZD1222 vaccination. This TCR came from an adult in good health.

CDR3 nucleotide sequence: TGCGCCACCTCTGACGGGACAGGCTGGACTGAAGCTTTCTTT. It codes for CATSDGTGWTEAFF. The V gene is TRBV10-1, the J gene TRBJ1-1; TRBD1 aligns across 8 bases. Germline values: CDR1 WNHNN, CDR2 SYGVQD (reference sequence). The ends lost 10 bases at V and 5 bases at J; junction bases unmatched: 12. This CDR3 comprises 14 residues.